This TCR beta chain is from a study of cytomegalovirus exposure and HLA in healthy donors. PCR used 60 Vbeta primers and 13 Jbeta primers. Clones were sequenced by immunoSEQ multiplex PCR, and TCRdb holds only the in-frame ones, with some missing. Among 160,000 or so clones, 78% were seen once, and the ten largest hold around 7%. About this clone: Its cognate antigen is unknown.

Study-wide findings and caveats: The investigators catalogued 164 TCR beta chains as cytomegalovirus-associated.

The CDR3 has 14 residues. CDR1 and CDR2 (germline): MDHEN, SYDVKM. J was trimmed by 3 bases and V by 11 bases; bases with no gene match: 9. This receptor was taken from a middle-aged woman in good health and CMV-seropositive. The sequenced sample consisted of PBMCs. This chain connects TRBV28 to TRBJ1-4; 7 bases match TRBD1. DNA for the CDR3: TGTGCCGGGAGACAAGGGGGCCCTAATGAAAAACTGTTTTTT. This sequence encodes CAGRQGGPNEKLFF.